The 7 T cell receptor beta chains given below trace back to one sample, sequenced in a study of shared clonotypes between healthy human individuals. Data came from immunoSEQ multiplex PCR; TCRdb stores just in-frame clones and leaves some out. In the table there are approximately 470,000 clones, more than 75% of which are singletons. The sequenced sample was PBMCs. Receptor source: a woman aged 40 to 55 in good health. Some clones in this sample may be carry-over from other donors' samples.

For the CDR3, the DNA is TGTGCCAGCAGCCCCGCCGGGACAGGGATCCACGAGCAGTACTTC. Its translation: CASSPAGTGIHEQYF. V and J are TRBV7-2 and TRBJ2-7, with 9 bases matching TRBD1. Germline CDR1 SGHTA, CDR2 FQGNSA. CDR3 length equals 15 residues. The V and J ends lost 5 bases and 5 bases, in that order; junction bases with no gene match: 10.

This rearrangement joins TRBV6-5 to TRBJ2-3; TRBD1 is a possible D gene (6 bases). Germline V CDR1 and CDR2: MNHEY, SVGAGI. V lost 2 bases and J 0 bases, leaving 12 bases between the germline ends. The CDR3 loop spans 16 amino acids. The CDR3 region has the DNA TGTGCCAGCAGTTACGACCCTGGACAGAGCACAGATACGCAGTATTTT. Amino acids: CASSYDPGQSTDTQYF.

The chain has TRBV18 and TRBJ2-3, with 7 bases identical to TRBD1. The V gene's germline CDR1 is KGHSH and CDR2 LQKENI. The CDR3 is made up of 14 amino acids. Germline trimming cut 5 bases from V and 1 base from J; bases unmatched to any gene: 3. The CDR3: CASSTDRGTDTQYF. As DNA, the CDR3 is TGTGCCAGCTCAACCGACAGGGGCACAGATACGCAGTATTTT.

The rearrangement joins TRBV7-9 to TRBJ2-1; TRBD2 agrees at 10 bases. Germline V CDR1 and CDR2: SEHNR, FQNEAQ (reference sequence). Trimming took 3 bases from V and 6 from J; bases not matched to a gene: 8. The CDR3 totals 16 residues. This chain's CDR3 is CASSFLLAGAVNEQFF. In nucleotides, the CDR3 is TGTGCCAGCAGCTTCCTTCTAGCGGGAGCTGTCAATGAGCAGTTCTTC.

The chain has TRBV29-1 and TRBJ2-7, with unresolved D. V gave up 1 base and J gave up 5 bases, with 12 bases separating them. The CDR3 covers 13 residues. CDR1 SQVTM and CDR2 ANQGSEA come from the germline V gene. Written as DNA, the CDR3 is TGCAGCGTTGAAGGGGATAGAGGCGACGAGCAGTACTTC. This sequence encodes CSVEGDRGDEQYF.

The chain recombines TRBV7-9 with TRBJ2-1; TRBD2 might be the D (6 bases). Between the trimmed V and J ends, which lost 5 bases and 3 bases, there was a span of 11 bases. Germline assignment: CDR1 SEHNR and CDR2 FQNEAQ (reference sequence). The CDR3 has 14 amino acids. CDR3 DNA sequence: TGTGCCAGCAGCCCGTCGACTAGCTACAATGAGCAGTTCTTC. Translated, it gives CASSPSTSYNEQFF.

Note on this clone: Different DNA sequences within this sample yield the same CDR3. V gene TRBV28 combines with J gene TRBJ2-7; D remains unclear. This CDR3 has 12 residues. Germline CDR1 MDHEN, CDR2 SYDVKM. Trimming removed 2 bases from V and 3 bases from J, with 5 bases in between. The CDR3 region has the DNA TGTGCCAGCAGTTTAGGCGGCTACGAGCAGTACTTC. Residues: CASSLGGYEQYF.